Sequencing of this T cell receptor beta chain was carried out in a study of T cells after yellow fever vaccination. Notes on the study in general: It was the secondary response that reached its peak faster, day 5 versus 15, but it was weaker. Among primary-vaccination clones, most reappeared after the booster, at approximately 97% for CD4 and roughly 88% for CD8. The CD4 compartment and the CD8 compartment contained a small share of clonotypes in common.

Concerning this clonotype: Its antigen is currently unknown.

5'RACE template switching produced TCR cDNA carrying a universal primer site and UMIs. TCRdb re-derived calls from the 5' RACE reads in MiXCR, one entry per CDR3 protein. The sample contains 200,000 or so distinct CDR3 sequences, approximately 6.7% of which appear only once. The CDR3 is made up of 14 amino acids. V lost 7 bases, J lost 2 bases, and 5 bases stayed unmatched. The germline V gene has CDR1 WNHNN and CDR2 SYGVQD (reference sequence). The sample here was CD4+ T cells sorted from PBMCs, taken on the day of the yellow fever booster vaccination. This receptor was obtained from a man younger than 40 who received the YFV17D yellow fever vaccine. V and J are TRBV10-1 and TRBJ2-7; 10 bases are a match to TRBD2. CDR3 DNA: TGCGCCAGCAACTGGACTAGCGGAACCTACGAGCAGTACTTC. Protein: CASNWTSGTYEQYF.